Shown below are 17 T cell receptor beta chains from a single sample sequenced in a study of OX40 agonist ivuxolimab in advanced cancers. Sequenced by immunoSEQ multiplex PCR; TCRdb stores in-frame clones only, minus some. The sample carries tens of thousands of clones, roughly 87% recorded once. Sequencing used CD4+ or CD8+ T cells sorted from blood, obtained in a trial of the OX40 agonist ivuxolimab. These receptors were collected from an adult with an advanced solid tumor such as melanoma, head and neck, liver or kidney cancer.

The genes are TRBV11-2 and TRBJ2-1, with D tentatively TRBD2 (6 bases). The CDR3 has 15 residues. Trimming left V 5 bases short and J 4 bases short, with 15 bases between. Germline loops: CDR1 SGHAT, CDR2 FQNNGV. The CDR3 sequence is CASSASGGGYNEQFF. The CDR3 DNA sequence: TGTGCCAGCAGCGCATCCGGTGGGGGGTACAATGAGCAGTTCTTC.

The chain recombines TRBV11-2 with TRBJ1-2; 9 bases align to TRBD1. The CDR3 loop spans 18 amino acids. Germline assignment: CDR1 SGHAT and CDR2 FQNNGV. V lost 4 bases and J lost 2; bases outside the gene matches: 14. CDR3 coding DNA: TGTGCCAGCAGCTCCTCCCCCGGGACAGGGCTTCCAAACTATGGCTACACCTTC. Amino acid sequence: CASSSSPGTGLPNYGYTF.

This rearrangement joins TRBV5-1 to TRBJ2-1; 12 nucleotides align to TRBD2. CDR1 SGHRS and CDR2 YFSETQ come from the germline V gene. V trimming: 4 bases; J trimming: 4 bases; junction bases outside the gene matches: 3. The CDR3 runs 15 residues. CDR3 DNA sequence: TGCGCCAGCAGCGGGGGACTAGCGGGTTACAATGAGCAGTTCTTC. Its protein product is CASSGGLAGYNEQFF.

CDR3 in DNA: TGTGCCAGCAGGAGAACAGGGGACAGCAATCAGCCCCAGCATTTT. The encoded protein is CASRRTGDSNQPQHF. J is TRBJ1-5 and V is TRBV6-1; 7 nucleotides agree with TRBD1. V shed 6 bases, J shed 1 base, and the junction held 6 bases outside the gene matches. In germline, CDR1 is MNHNS, CDR2 SASEGT. The CDR3 extends over 15 amino acids.

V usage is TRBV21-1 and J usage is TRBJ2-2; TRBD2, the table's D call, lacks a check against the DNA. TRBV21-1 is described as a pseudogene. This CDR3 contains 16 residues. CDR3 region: CASSKANGGDTGELFF. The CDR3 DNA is TGTGCCAGCAGCAAAGCTAACGGAGGGGACACCGGGGAGCTGTTTTTT.

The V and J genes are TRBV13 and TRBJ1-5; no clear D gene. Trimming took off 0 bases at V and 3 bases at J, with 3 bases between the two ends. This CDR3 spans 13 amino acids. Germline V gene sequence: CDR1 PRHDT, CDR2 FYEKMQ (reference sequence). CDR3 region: CASSLGPNQPQHF. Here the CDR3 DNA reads TGTGCCAGCAGCTTAGGGCCCAATCAGCCCCAGCATTTT.

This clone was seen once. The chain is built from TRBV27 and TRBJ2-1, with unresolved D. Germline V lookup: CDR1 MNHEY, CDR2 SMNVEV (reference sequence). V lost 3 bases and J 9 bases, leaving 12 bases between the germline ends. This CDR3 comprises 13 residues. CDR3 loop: CASSLASPPEQFF. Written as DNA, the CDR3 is TGTGCCAGCAGTTTGGCCAGTCCCCCTGAGCAGTTCTTC.

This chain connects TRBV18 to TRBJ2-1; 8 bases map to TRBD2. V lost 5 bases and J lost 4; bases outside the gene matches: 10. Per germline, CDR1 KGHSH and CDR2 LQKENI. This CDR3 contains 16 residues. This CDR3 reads CASSGLAPPSYNEQFF. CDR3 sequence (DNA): TGTGCCAGCTCAGGACTAGCCCCTCCTTCTTACAATGAGCAGTTCTTC.

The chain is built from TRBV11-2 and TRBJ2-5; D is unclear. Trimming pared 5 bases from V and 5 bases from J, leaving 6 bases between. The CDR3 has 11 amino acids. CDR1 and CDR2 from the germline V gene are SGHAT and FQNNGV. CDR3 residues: CASSHGETQYF. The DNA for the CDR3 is TGTGCCAGCAGCCATGGGGAGACCCAGTACTTC. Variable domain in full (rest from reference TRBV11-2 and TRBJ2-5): EAGVAQSPRYKIIEKRQSVAFWCNPISGHATLYWYQQILGQGPKLLIQFQNNGVVDDSQLPKDRFSAERLKGVDSTLKIQPAKLEDSAVYLCASSHGETQYFGPGTRLLVL.

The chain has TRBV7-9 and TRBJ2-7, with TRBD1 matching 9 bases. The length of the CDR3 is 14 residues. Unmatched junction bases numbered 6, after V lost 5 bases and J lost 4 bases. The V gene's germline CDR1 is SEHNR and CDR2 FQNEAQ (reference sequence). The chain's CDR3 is CASSQDRGWYEQYF. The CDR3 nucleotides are TGTGCCAGCAGCCAAGACAGGGGGTGGTACGAGCAGTACTTC.

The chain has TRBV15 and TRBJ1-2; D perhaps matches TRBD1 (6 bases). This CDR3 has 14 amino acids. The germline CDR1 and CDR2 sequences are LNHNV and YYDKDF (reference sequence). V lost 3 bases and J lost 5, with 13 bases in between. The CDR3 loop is CATSSPGAGYGYTF. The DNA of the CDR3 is TGTGCCACCAGCAGCCCGGGGGCTGGGTATGGCTACACCTTC. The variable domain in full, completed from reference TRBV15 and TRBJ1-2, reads DAMVIQNPRYQVTQFGKPVTLSCSQTLNHNVMYWYQQKSSQAPKLLFHYYDKDFNNEADTPDNFQSRRPNTSFCFLDIRSPGLGDTAMYLCATSSPGAGYGYTFGSGTRLTVV.

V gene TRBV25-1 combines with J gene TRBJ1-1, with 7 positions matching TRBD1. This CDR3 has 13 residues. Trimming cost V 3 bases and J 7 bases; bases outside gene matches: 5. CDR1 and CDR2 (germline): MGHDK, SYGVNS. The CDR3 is CASSDQGVGEAFF. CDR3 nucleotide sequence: TGTGCCAGCAGTGACCAGGGGGTTGGTGAAGCTTTCTTT.

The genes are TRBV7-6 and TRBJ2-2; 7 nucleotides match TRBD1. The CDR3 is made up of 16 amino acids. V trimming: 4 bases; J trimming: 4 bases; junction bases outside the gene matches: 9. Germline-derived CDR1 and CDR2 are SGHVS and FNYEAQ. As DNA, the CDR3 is TGTGCCAGCAGCTCTGAGACAGGGCTTGCCACCGGGGAGCTGTTTTTT. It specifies CASSSETGLATGELFF.

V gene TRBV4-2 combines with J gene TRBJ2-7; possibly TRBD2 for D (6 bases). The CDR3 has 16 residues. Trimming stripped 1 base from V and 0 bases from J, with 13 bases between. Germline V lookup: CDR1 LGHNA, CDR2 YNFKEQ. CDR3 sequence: CASSQGCGASSYEQYV. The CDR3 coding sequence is TGTGCCAGCAGCCAAGGCTGCGGGGCCTCCTCCTACGAGCAGTACGTC.

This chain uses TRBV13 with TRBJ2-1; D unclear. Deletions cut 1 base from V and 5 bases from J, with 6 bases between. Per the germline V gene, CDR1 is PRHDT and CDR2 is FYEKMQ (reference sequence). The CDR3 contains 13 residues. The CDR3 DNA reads TGTGCCAGCAGCTTAGAAGGGAACAATGAGCAGTTCTTC. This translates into CASSLEGNNEQFF.

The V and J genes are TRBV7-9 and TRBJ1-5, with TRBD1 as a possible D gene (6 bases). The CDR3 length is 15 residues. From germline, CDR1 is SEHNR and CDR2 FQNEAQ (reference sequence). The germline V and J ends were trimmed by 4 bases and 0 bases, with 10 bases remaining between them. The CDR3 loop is CASSWTEDSNQPQHF. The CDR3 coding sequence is TGTGCCAGCAGCTGGACAGAAGATAGCAATCAGCCCCAGCATTTT.

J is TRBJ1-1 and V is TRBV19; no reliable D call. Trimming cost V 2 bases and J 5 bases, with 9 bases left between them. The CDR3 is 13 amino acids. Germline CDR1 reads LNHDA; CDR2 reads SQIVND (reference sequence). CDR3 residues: CASSIYLGTEAFF. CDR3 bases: TGTGCCAGTAGTATATACCTCGGAACTGAAGCTTTCTTT.